These 19 T cell receptor beta chains came from one sample sequenced in a study of technical replicates of blood from a handful of donors. Method: immunoSEQ multiplex PCR; TCRdb's copy keeps in-frame clones and lacks some. The table includes 95,000 or so clones, around 96% detected once. The sample consisted of T cells isolated from PBMCs. The receptor set was obtained from a human donor in good health.

The V gene is TRBV7-2, the J gene TRBJ1-1; possible D gene TRBD1, 6 bases. Germline loops: CDR1 SGHTA, CDR2 FQGNSA. With 8 bases removed from V and 1 base from J, the gap between germline ends came to 14 bases. The CDR3 length is 14 residues. CDR3 nucleotides: TGTGCCAGCGGGGGCCCCTCAAGGAACACTGAAGCTTTCTTT. Amino acids: CASGGPSRNTEAFF. Variable domain in full (rest from reference TRBV7-2 and TRBJ1-1): GAGVSQSPSNKVTEKGKDVELRCDPISGHTALYWYRQSLGQGLEFLIYFQGNSAPDKSGLPSDRFSAERTGGSVSTLTIQRTQQEDSAVYLCASGGPSRNTEAFFGQGTRLTVV.

This clone has a single count. The chain combines TRBV6-1 with TRBJ1-1; D is ambiguous. CDR1 and CDR2 (germline): MNHNS, SASEGT. V gave up 2 bases and J gave up 9 bases, with 13 bases separating them. The CDR3 spans 13 residues. The CDR3 DNA reads TGTGCCAGCAGTGAAAACGGAGAGACCCAAGCTTTCTTT. This gives the protein CASSENGETQAFF.

This rearrangement joins TRBV18 to TRBJ2-1, with D possibly being TRBD2 (5 bases). This CDR3 is built from 19 residues. With 0 bases removed from V and 0 bases from J, the gap between germline ends came to 18 bases. The germline V gene encodes CDR1 KGHSH and CDR2 LQKENI. The CDR3 nucleotides are TGTGCCAGCTCACCACCGGTAGAGAAGCGGAAGAGCTCCTACAATGAGCAGTTCTTC. It translates to CASSPPVEKRKSSYNEQFF.

This sequence joins TRBV25-1 and TRBJ2-2; a possible D gene is TRBD1 (5 bases). Germline CDR1 MGHDK, CDR2 SYGVNS. The length of the CDR3 is 14 residues. V lost 3 bases and J 6 bases, leaving 11 bases between the germline ends. The CDR3 DNA is TGTGCCAGCAGTGACAGGGTCTACTCCGGGGAGCTGTTTTTT. As protein: CASSDRVYSGELFF.

This chain connects TRBV18 to TRBJ1-4; perhaps TRBD1 as D (6 bases). The germline V gene has CDR1 KGHSH and CDR2 LQKENI. V was trimmed by 3 bases and J by 0 bases, leaving 11 bases between them. The CDR3 has 16 residues. CDR3 amino acids: CASSPRDTATNEKLFF. The CDR3 DNA reads TGTGCCAGCTCACCCCGGGACACCGCAACTAATGAAAAACTGTTTTTT.

This clone was found once. V usage is TRBV19 and J usage is TRBJ1-5; D unclear. With 5 bases removed from V and 2 bases from J, the gap between germline ends came to 13 bases. This CDR3 region has 15 residues. Germline-derived CDR1 and CDR2 are LNHDA and SQIVND (reference sequence). DNA for the CDR3: TGTGCCAGTAGTCCCCCACTTGATCGCAATCAGCCCCAGCATTTT. Translated, it gives CASSPPLDRNQPQHF.

The chain joins TRBV6-5 to TRBJ1-2; 8 bases are a match to TRBD1. CDR1 is MNHEY and CDR2 is SVGAGI in the germline V gene. V was pared by 0 bases and J by 5 bases, with 8 bases of the junction left unmatched. The CDR3 runs to 16 residues. The CDR3 loop reads CASSYSNPGTGYGYTF. In DNA form, the CDR3 reads TGTGCCAGCAGTTACTCGAACCCCGGGACAGGATATGGCTACACCTTC.

This clone is a singleton in its sample. The rearrangement uses TRBV27 and TRBJ2-7, with TRBD2 as a possible D gene (6 bases). V dropped 3 bases and J dropped 4 bases, with 10 bases sitting between them. Per germline, CDR1 MNHEY and CDR2 SMNVEV (reference sequence). The CDR3 is 13 residues long. The DNA for the CDR3 is TGTGCCAGCAGTTTTACGGGAGTTTACGAGCAGTACTTC. It translates to CASSFTGVYEQYF.

The J gene is TRBJ2-1, the V gene TRBV16; 10 bases match TRBD2. Losses at the gene ends were 3 bases for V and 4 bases for J; bases not matched to a gene: 3. Germline CDR1 reads KGHSY; CDR2 reads FQNENV. The CDR3 is 15 amino acids. CDR3 nucleotide sequence: TGTGCCAGCAGCCACGGACTAGCGGAATACAATGAGCAGTTCTTC. It codes for CASSHGLAEYNEQFF.

The chain recombines TRBV7-2 with TRBJ2-7; 11 bases are shared with TRBD2. The germline gives CDR1 SGHTA, CDR2 FQGNSA. The CDR3 covers 16 residues. V lost 5 bases and J lost 4; bases outside the gene matches: 10. DNA of the CDR3: TGTGCCAGCAGCCCCACACTAGCGGGAGTGTTTTACGAGCAGTACTTC. This gives the protein CASSPTLAGVFYEQYF. The full variable domain, completed using reference TRBV7-2 and TRBJ2-7, is GAGVSQSPSNKVTEKGKDVELRCDPISGHTALYWYRQSLGQGLEFLIYFQGNSAPDKSGLPSDRFSAERTGGSVSTLTIQRTQQEDSAVYLCASSPTLAGVFYEQYFGPGTRLTVT.

In DNA, the CDR3 is TGTGCCAGCAGCCCCAGGGGCGCTAGCACAGATACGCAGTATTTT. This gives the protein CASSPRGASTDTQYF. The chain joins TRBV7-3 to TRBJ2-3, with D perhaps matching TRBD1 (6 bases). Trimming pared 5 bases from V and 0 bases from J, leaving 12 bases between. This CDR3 comprises 15 residues. Germline V lookup: CDR1 SGHTA, CDR2 FQGTGA.

The chain employs TRBV4-1 and TRBJ1-1, with D perhaps TRBD1 (5 bases). CDR3 length: 13 residues. V shed 4 bases and J shed 10 bases, with 16 bases lying between them. Germline CDR1 MGHRA, CDR2 YSYEKL. The CDR3 spells CASSLSGDWGAFF. The CDR3 DNA follows: TGCGCCAGCAGCCTCTCCGGGGACTGGGGAGCTTTCTTT.

The chain carries TRBV7-2 and TRBJ2-5; TRBD2 matches 7 bases. The CDR3 is made up of 14 amino acids. With 2 bases clipped from V and 13 bases from J, the junction kept 13 bases outside the gene matches. Germline assignment: CDR1 SGHTA and CDR2 FQGNSA. Here the CDR3 reads CASSLSGFGGSTYF. DNA for the CDR3: TGTGCCAGCAGCTTATCCGGATTCGGGGGGTCAACGTACTTC.

This clone has more than one count but fewer than ten. This rearrangement joins TRBV7-9 to TRBJ1-1; 9 bases are a match to TRBD1. Trimming took 5 bases from V and 4 from J; bases not matched to a gene: 8. The germline V gene has CDR1 SEHNR and CDR2 FQNEAQ (reference sequence). The CDR3 consists of 15 residues. The CDR3 here is CASSPGQGMSTEAFF. The CDR3 nucleotides are TGTGCCAGCAGCCCCGGACAGGGGATGAGCACTGAAGCTTTCTTT.

The chain uses TRBV10-2 and TRBJ2-1; 11 nucleotides match TRBD1. Germline trimming cut 7 bases from V and 15 bases from J; bases unmatched to any gene: 11. The CDR3 has 13 amino acids. Germline assignment: CDR1 WSHSY and CDR2 SAAADI. The CDR3 DNA reads TGCGCCAGCAATGCCCCGGGACAGGGGGATCCGTTCTTC. Residues: CASNAPGQGDPFF.

The rearrangement uses TRBV5-6 and TRBJ2-2; TRBD1 matches 11 bases. V gave up 2 bases and J gave up 5 bases; unmatched junction bases: 5. Germline CDR1 reads SGHDT; CDR2 reads YYEEEE. The CDR3 is 16 residues long. As DNA, the CDR3 is TGTGCCAGCAGCTTTTCCGGGACAGGGGGGACCGGGGAGCTGTTTTTT. This gives the protein CASSFSGTGGTGELFF.

V usage is TRBV2 and J usage is TRBJ1-5, with 7 bases aligning to TRBD1. CDR3 length equals 13 residues. J lost 2 bases, V lost 8 bases, and 3 bases had no gene match. Germline V gene sequence: CDR1 SNHLY, CDR2 FYNNEI. The CDR3 loop is CASYRGGNQPQHF. In DNA form, the CDR3 reads TGTGCCAGCTACAGGGGTGGCAATCAGCCCCAGCATTTT.

The genes are TRBV12-2 and TRBJ2-2; the table's D call, TRBD2, has no DNA check behind it. TRBV12-2 is annotated as a pseudogene. The CDR3 loop spans 19 amino acids. The CDR3 is CASRLAESSGGPRAGELFF. CDR3 DNA: TGTGCAAGTCGCTTAGCGGAGTCTAGCGGGGGCCCTAGGGCCGGGGAGCTGTTTTTT.

The CDR3 spells CASSVVGTSGTYNEQFF. CDR3 nucleotides: TGTGCCAGCAGCGTAGTTGGGACTAGCGGCACCTACAATGAGCAGTTCTTC. The chain joins TRBV9 to TRBJ2-1, with TRBD2 matching 11 bases. The CDR3 runs to 17 residues. Unmatched junction bases numbered 4, after V lost 0 bases and J lost 2 bases. Germline lookup yields CDR1 SGDLS and CDR2 YYNGEE. The whole variable domain, filled in from reference TRBV9 and TRBJ2-1, reads DSGVTQTPKHLITATGQRVTLRCSPRSGDLSVYWYQQSLDQGLQFLIQYYNGEERAKGNILERFSAQQFPDLHSELNLSSLELGDSALYFCASSVVGTSGTYNEQFFGPGTRLTVL.